This TCR beta chain was profiled in a study of control samples from healthy donors and cancer patients. Assay: immunoSEQ multiplex PCR; the TCRdb copy retains only in-frame clones and omits some. The table lists tens of thousands of clones, around nine tenths of them singletons. This clone was observed a few times. This CDR3 has 13 amino acids. V was cut by 5 bases and J by 2 bases, with 9 bases left in between. This TCR was recovered from a man aged 50 to 60 in good health. Material for sequencing was blood. The rearrangement joins TRBV12-3 or TRBV12-4 to TRBJ2-5; D is possibly TRBD1 (5 bases). CDR3 DNA sequence: TGTGCCAGCAGTCGTCGACAGCAAGAGACCCAGTACTTC. It codes for CASSRRQQETQYF.